This T cell receptor beta chain was retrieved from a study of blood T cell repertoires in COVID-19. Sequencing used immunoSEQ multiplex PCR; TCRdb keeps in-frame clones, though not all of them. This table holds 450,000 or so clones, 90% found once. The V and J ends lost 5 bases and 2 bases respectively, with 13 bases between them. The CDR3 loop spans 14 amino acids. Germline V gene lookup returns CDR1 SGHKS and CDR2 YYEKEE (reference sequence). Cohort placement rested on clinical history that participants reported themselves. The source material was PBMCs or T cells enriched from blood (not recorded which). The gene calls are TRBV5-5 and TRBJ1-2; D gene uncertain. This TCR was recovered from a man aged 18 to 29 who had recovered from COVID-19. CDR3 in amino acids: CASRMEAANYGYTF. The CDR3 nucleotides are TGTGCCAGCAGAATGGAAGCGGCCAACTATGGCTACACCTTC.